This T cell receptor beta chain was recorded in a study of identical twins. Study outcomes and limitations: In cord blood, abundant beta clonotypes had fewer insertions; memory showed no trend.

The cDNA had a unique molecular identifier and a template-switch universal primer site. TCRdb called the 5' RACE reads again in MiXCR, with one record for every CDR3 protein. Of 100,000 to 110,000 distinct CDR3 sequences listed, about 5.6% were seen once; the top ten hold approximately 12%. Turning to this clonotype: Its antigen is not identified.

V was cut by 0 bases and J by 5 bases, with 10 bases left in between. The CDR3 consists of 14 residues. Germline assignment: CDR1 LNHDA and CDR2 SQIVND (reference sequence). This receptor was obtained from a woman in her fifties or sixties in good health. Specimen: memory T cells sorted from blood. The chain has TRBV19 and TRBJ2-5, with a possible D match to TRBD1 (5 bases). Here the CDR3 reads CASSIDRQRETQYF. The CDR3 nucleotides read TGTGCCAGTAGTATAGATCGACAGAGGGAGACCCAGTACTTC.